This is a list of T cell receptor beta chains from one sample in a study of OX40 agonist ivuxolimab in advanced cancers. Libraries were prepared by immunoSEQ multiplex PCR; TCRdb keeps only in-frame clonotypes and omits some of them. The sample yields about 99,000 clones, 90% to 97% seen once. Sequenced here: CD4+ or CD8+ T cells sorted from blood, sampled in a trial of the OX40 agonist ivuxolimab. The receptor source for this set is an adult with an advanced solid tumor such as melanoma, head and neck, liver or kidney cancer. The CDR3 runs from the conserved cysteine through the conserved F or W. The D gene is left open where the match is weak. Clone size is stated in some rows and not others, as once, few, many or a class when expanded.

TRBV4-1	few	TRBD2	TRBJ2-2	CASSQDVTSYAGELFF	TGCGCCAGCAGCCAAGATGTGACTAGCTACGCCGGGGAGCTGTTTTTT
TRBV4-2	NA	NA	TRBJ2-7	CASSHGTTYEQYF	TGTGCCAGCAGCCACGGGACAACCTACGAGCAGTACTTC
TRBV28	NA	NA	TRBJ2-2	CASRGLELAITSNTGELFF	TGTGCCAGCAGAGGTTTGGAACTAGCCATAACCTCGAACACCGGGGAGCTGTTTTTT
TRBV11-2	once	TRBD2	TRBJ2-1	CASLGPSGYDEQFF	TGTGCCAGTTTGGGACCTAGCGGGTACGATGAGCAGTTCTTC
TRBV19	NA	NA	TRBJ1-6	CASRDVRDYNSPLHF	TGTGCCAGTAGGGACGTCCGCGATTATAATTCACCCCTCCACTTT
TRBV11-2	NA	TRBD2	TRBJ2-5	CASSPGTSVLHGETQYF	TGTGCCAGCAGCCCGGGGACTAGCGTTCTTCACGGGGAGACCCAGTACTTC
TRBV6-5	NA	TRBD2	TRBJ2-4	CASRPAGYGKNIQYF	TGTGCCAGCAGGCCAGCGGGATATGGCAAAAACATTCAGTACTTC
TRBV6-6	few	NA	TRBJ1-5	CASSLSQEGNQPQHF	TGTGCCAGCAGTCTCTCCCAGGAGGGGAATCAGCCCCAGCATTTT
TRBV27	NA	TRBD2	TRBJ2-5	CASSSALGTSQETQYF	TGTGCCAGCAGTTCAGCCCTCGGGACTAGTCAAGAGACCCAGTACTTC
TRBV11-3	NA	TRBD1	TRBJ1-2	CASSPPTGVTNYGYTF	TGTGCCAGCAGCCCCCCGACAGGGGTTACTAACTATGGCTACACCTTC
TRBV7-2	once	TRBD2	TRBJ2-5	CASGVSGENQETQYF	TGTGCCAGCGGCGTTAGCGGGGAAAACCAAGAGACCCAGTACTTC
TRBV19	NA	TRBD2	TRBJ2-7	CASSEREPYEQYF	TGTGCCAGTAGCGAGCGGGAACCCTACGAGCAGTACTTC
TRBV30	NA	NA	TRBJ2-7	CAWSSVQGFYEQYF	TGTGCCTGGAGTTCGGTACAGGGCTTCTACGAGCAGTACTTC
TRBV7-8	NA	TRBD1	TRBJ1-5	CASSLIQGPYQPQHF	TGTGCCAGCAGCCTAATACAGGGGCCTTATCAGCCCCAGCATTTT
TRBV27	once	NA	TRBJ2-5	CASSLSLATQETQYF	TGTGCCAGCAGTTTAAGTCTAGCCACCCAAGAGACCCAGTACTTC
TRBV7-9	NA	TRBD1	TRBJ1-2	CASSLDRGDGYTF	TGTGCCAGCAGCCTTGACAGGGGGGATGGCTACACCTTC
TRBV18	NA	NA	TRBJ1-1	CASSPSDLRGGNTEAFF	TGTGCCAGCTCACCCTCGGACCTCCGTGGGGGGAACACTGAAGCTTTCTTT
TRBV5-1	NA	TRBD2	TRBJ2-3	CASSLGTSGSGDTQYF	TGCGCCAGCAGCTTGGGGACTAGCGGGAGTGGTGATACGCAGTATTTT
TRBV27	NA	NA	TRBJ2-7	CATSGQGPSSSYEQYF	TGTGCCACTTCGGGACAAGGGCCGAGTAGCTCCTACGAGCAGTACTTC
TRBV28	NA	NA	TRBJ2-2	CATLFDRNTGELFF	TGTGCCACCCTATTCGATCGGAACACCGGGGAGCTGTTTTTT
TRBV6-5	NA	NA	TRBJ1-5	CASSYGRGQPQHF	TGTGCCAGCAGTTACGGCCGAGGTCAGCCCCAGCATTTT
TRBV6-5	NA	TRBD2	TRBJ2-1	CASSPRLAGDGEQFF	TGTGCCAGCAGTCCCCGACTAGCGGGAGACGGTGAGCAGTTCTTC
TRBV27	NA	NA	TRBJ2-1	CARPYLGGLARENQSYNEQFF	TGTGCCAGGCCATACTTAGGGGGTCTAGCCCGAGAAAATCAATCCTACAATGAGCAGTTCTTC
TRBV27	NA	TRBD1	TRBJ1-2	CASRGYRGNGYTF	TGTGCCAGCAGGGGTTACAGGGGCAATGGCTACACCTTC
TRBV27	NA	TRBD2	TRBJ2-3	CASSSTQAGAGTDTQYF	TGTGCCAGCAGTTCCACCCAAGCGGGAGCCGGCACAGATACGCAGTATTTT
TRBV28	NA	NA	TRBJ1-2	CASRSLVRQAYGYTF	TGTGCCAGCAGATCACTCGTGAGGCAAGCCTATGGCTACACCTTC
TRBV5-4	NA	TRBD1	TRBJ2-2	CASSPPGQGMGGELFF	TGTGCCAGCAGCCCGCCGGGACAGGGGATGGGTGGGGAGCTGTTTTTT
TRBV19	NA	NA	TRBJ2-7	CASSNGGEQYF	TGTGCCAGTAGTAACGGGGGCGAGCAGTACTTC
TRBV7-8	few	NA	TRBJ2-5	CASSLSSSGTQYF	TGTGCCAGCAGCTTAAGCTCCAGTGGGACCCAGTACTTC
TRBV2	NA	TRBD2	TRBJ2-3	CASSPSGGSTDTQYF	TGTGCCAGCAGCCCTAGCGGGGGCTCCACAGATACGCAGTATTTT
TRBV29-1	once	NA	TRBJ1-1	CSVLLRNTEAFF	TGCAGCGTTTTACTACGGAACACTGAAGCTTTCTTT
TRBV5-4	NA	NA	TRBJ2-7	CASSLVGEVEQYF	TGTGCCAGCAGCTTGGTAGGGGAGGTCGAGCAGTACTTC
TRBV14	NA	TRBD2	TRBJ2-1	CASSQGPEREAEYNEQFF	TGTGCCAGCAGCCAAGGGCCCGAGCGGGAGGCCGAATACAATGAGCAGTTCTTC
TRBV6-8	NA	NA	TRBJ1-5	CASSYRQGGSASNQPQHF	TGTGCCAGCAGTTACCGGCAGGGAGGTTCGGCAAGCAATCAGCCCCAGCATTTT
TRBV28	NA	NA	TRBJ2-7	CASSGDKKGNYEQYF	TGTGCCAGCAGTGGAGACAAGAAAGGGAACTACGAGCAGTACTTC
TRBV4-3	once	NA	TRBJ1-6	CASSQDAGNSPLHF	TGCGCCAGCAGCCAAGATGCGGGGAATTCACCCCTCCACTTT
TRBV7-9	NA	NA	TRBJ2-7	CASSSTFNRDAVSGYEQYF	TGTGCCAGCAGCTCAACATTCAATCGGGACGCCGTATCCGGCTACGAGCAGTACTTC
TRBV21-1	NA	NA	TRBJ2-3	CASSKAPRQPDTQYF	TGTGCCAGCAGCAAAGCCCCCAGGCAGCCAGATACGCAGTATTTT
TRBV13	NA	TRBD1	TRBJ1-1	CASSLGTGPEAFF	TGTGCCAGCAGCTTAGGGACAGGGCCTGAAGCTTTCTTT
TRBV9	NA	NA	TRBJ2-3	CASSVGGSSTDTQYF	TGTGCCAGCAGCGTAGGGGGCAGCAGCACAGATACGCAGTATTTT
TRBV7-8	NA	NA	TRBJ1-1	CASSLVGGSTEAFF	TGTGCCAGCAGCTTAGTGGGGGGGAGCACTGAAGCTTTCTTT
TRBV10-2	NA	NA	TRBJ1-2	CASSEDNRLFYGYTF	TGCGCCAGCAGTGAGGACAACAGATTGTTCTATGGCTACACCTTC
TRBV7-9	NA	NA	TRBJ2-1	CASSATGSSYNEQFF	TGTGCCAGCAGCGCCACAGGGAGCTCCTACAATGAGCAGTTCTTC
TRBV9	NA	NA	TRBJ2-3	CASNEGNQDTQYF	TGTGCCAGCAACGAAGGCAATCAAGATACGCAGTATTTT
TRBV27	NA	TRBD1	TRBJ2-6	CASSVGQGASAGGANVLTF	TGTGCCAGCAGTGTAGGACAGGGGGCCTCAGCCGGTGGGGCCAACGTCCTGACTTTC